This T cell receptor beta chain was recorded in a study of blood T cells in healthy people across ages. Study-wide results and caveats: Roughly linearly, TCR beta diversity per million T cells fell as age increased.

A second PCR, run for roughly 7 to 11 cycles, used a sample-barcoded 5' primer plus a J-beta primer mix. The authors tagged each cDNA molecule using a template-switch adaptor with 12 random nucleotides. TCRdb processed the 5' RACE reads anew with MiXCR; each CDR3 protein has one entry. The data show about 830,000 distinct CDR3 sequences, around 62% seen once. About this clonotype itself: Its antigen remains unidentified.

A minimum of 5.5 micrograms of total RNA was extracted per sample. This clonotype was sampled from a man aged 30 to 39 in good health. The sequenced sample consisted of blood.

The CDR3 coding sequence is TGCAGCGCCACTGGACCGAGCCACGAGCAGTACTTC. Amino acids: CSATGPSHEQYF. The chain carries TRBV29-1 and TRBJ2-7; unclear D gene. Trimming took 7 bases from V and 5 from J, leaving 15 bases between them. This CDR3 spans 12 amino acids. Germline CDR1 SQVTM, CDR2 ANQGSEA.